The 9 T cell receptor beta chains listed next were all sequenced from one sample in a study of blood T cell repertoires in COVID-19. Profiled with immunoSEQ multiplex PCR; TCRdb holds only in-frame clones, not every one. There are about 180,000 clones in the sample; around 85% occur only once, and around a sixth lies in the top ten. Material for sequencing was peripheral blood. These receptors were obtained from a person aged 70 to 85 with COVID-19, enrolled during active disease.

The V gene is TRBV3-1 (or the pseudogene TRBV3-2), the J gene TRBJ1-2, with 7 bases that match TRBD1. The CDR3 runs to 14 residues. J gave up 8 bases and V 6 bases, and 12 bases lay outside the gene matches. Germline CDR1 is LGHDT and CDR2 is YNNKEL (reference sequence). The CDR3 DNA sequence: TGTGCCAGCAGTAATACAGGGGTTGTGGGAGGCTACACCTTC. This sequence encodes CASSNTGVVGGYTF.

This chain connects TRBV27 to TRBJ2-3; the D gene is possibly TRBD1 (6 bases). V shed 5 bases and J shed 5 bases, with 20 bases lying between them. This CDR3 has 16 amino acids. The V gene's germline CDR1 is MNHEY and CDR2 SMNVEV (reference sequence). In DNA form, the CDR3 reads TGTGCCAGCAGTCCAACCGGGACACAATCCCGAGATACGCAGTATTTT. This gives the protein CASSPTGTQSRDTQYF.

The chain uses TRBV6-5 and TRBJ1-2, with 7 bases fitting TRBD1. This CDR3 is 13 amino acids long. Germline V CDR1 and CDR2: MNHEY, SVGAGI. V lost 7 bases to trimming and J lost 5 bases; unmatched junction nucleotides: 7. CDR3 sequence: CASNSDRAYGYTF. The CDR3 DNA is TGTGCCAGCAATTCCGACAGGGCATATGGCTACACCTTC.

The chain recombines TRBV30 with TRBJ1-2; TRBD1 is a possible D gene (5 bases). Deletions cut 1 base from V and 3 bases from J, with 15 bases between. There are 15 residues in the CDR3. The germline V gene encodes CDR1 GTSNPN and CDR2 SVGIG (reference sequence). CDR3 in DNA: TGTGCCTGGAGTGCTCCCGGGGGTTCGCACTATGGCTACACCTTC. This sequence encodes CAWSAPGGSHYGYTF.

The chain combines TRBV5-4 with TRBJ2-2; 7 bases map to TRBD1. The V gene end was trimmed by 5 bases and the J gene end by 6 bases; junction bases not matched to a gene: 4. The CDR3 is 13 residues long. Germline V gene sequence: CDR1 SGHNT, CDR2 YYREEE (reference sequence). The CDR3 here is CASRTGRSGELFF. The DNA for the CDR3 is TGTGCCAGCAGGACAGGGCGCTCCGGGGAGCTGTTTTTT. Variable domain in full (rest from reference TRBV5-4 and TRBJ2-2): ETGVTQSPTHLIKTRGQQVTLRCSSQSGHNTVSWYQQALGQGPQFIFQYYREEENGRGNFPPRFSGLQFPNYSSELNVNALELDDSALYLCASRTGRSGELFFGEGSRLTVL.

The V and J genes are TRBV10-1 and TRBJ2-3; 7 bases line up with TRBD1. Germline lookup yields CDR1 WNHNN and CDR2 SYGVQD (reference sequence). The CDR3 is 16 residues long. Trimming removed 4 bases from V and 6 bases from J; junction bases left unmatched: 13. The CDR3: CASSGGGQAPVDTQYF. The CDR3, as DNA: TGCGCCAGCAGTGGAGGTGGACAGGCTCCGGTTGATACGCAGTATTTT.

The chain couples TRBV7-2 to TRBJ2-3, with 9 bases identical to TRBD2. The CDR3 totals 16 residues. Germline CDR1 and CDR2: SGHTA and FQGNSA. The V and J ends lost 5 bases and 5 bases, in that order; junction bases with no gene match: 11. CDR3 region: CASSPLAGGVLDTQYF. The CDR3 DNA reads as TGTGCCAGCAGCCCCCTGGCGGGAGGGGTCTTAGATACGCAGTATTTT.

This clone was seen only once. This chain links TRBV4-3 with TRBJ2-1; 8 nucleotides match TRBD1. CDR1 and CDR2 (germline): LGHNA, YSLEER. J lost 1 base, V lost 2 bases, and 7 bases had no gene match. CDR3 length equals 17 residues. The CDR3, as DNA: TGCGCCAGCAGCCAAACGACAGGGGTTTGGTCCTACAATGAGCAGTTCTTC. It encodes CASSQTTGVWSYNEQFF.

This chain uses TRBV2 with TRBJ2-1; D gene unclear. Deletions cut 8 bases from V and 7 bases from J, with 12 bases between. This CDR3 has 12 amino acids. Germline lookup yields CDR1 SNHLY and CDR2 FYNNEI. The CDR3 sequence: CASPTPSNEQFF. CDR3 bases: TGTGCCAGCCCAACTCCATCGAATGAGCAGTTCTTC.